This T cell receptor beta chain was found in a study of T cell repertoires in cytomegalovirus infection. This clonotype was seen just once. What it binds is not known. Each CDR3 protein is one row after TCRdb ran MiXCR on the reads. In the table there are some 590,000 distinct CDR3 sequences, under 45% of which are singletons. Sequencing used cultured PBMCs, obtained from culture after CMV antigen stimulation. The clonotype was recovered from a human donor in good health (CMV status not recorded). Some clones in this sample may be carry-over from other donors' samples.

This CDR3 reads CASSFAGEGTFIYEQYF. The CDR3 DNA reads TGTGCCAGCAGTTTTGCGGGTGAGGGGACCTTCATTTACGAGCAGTACTTC. This chain connects TRBV27 to TRBJ2-7, with D perhaps being TRBD1 or TRBD2 (5 bases each). Trimming shortened V by 3 bases and J by 4 bases, and 22 bases separated the two germline ends. CDR3 length equals 17 residues. Germline V lookup: CDR1 MNHEY, CDR2 SMNVEV (reference sequence).